The clone carrying this TCR beta chain was detected a few times. Germline lookup yields CDR1 SGHNT and CDR2 YYREEE (reference sequence). CDR3 size: 13 residues. With 3 bases removed from V and 7 bases from J, the gap between germline ends came to 14 bases. These data belong to a study of neoadjuvant anti-PD-1 for oral cavity cancer. Time point noted: after neoadjuvant nivolumab, at surgical resection. Profiled with immunoSEQ multiplex PCR; TCRdb holds only in-frame clones, not every one. The sample consists of about 15,000 clones, around 40% of them appearing once. The TCR comes from a person aged 35-79 years with oral cavity squamous cell carcinoma. The V gene is TRBV5-4, the J gene TRBJ2-7, with a possible D match to TRBD2 (6 bases). Material: tumor tissue, obtained after nivolumab (anti-PD-1) treatment. The CDR3 DNA reads as TGTGCCAGCAGCTGGGACCGGGCGGGGGAGCAGTACTTC. Its protein product is CASSWDRAGEQYF.